The 26 T cell receptor beta chains in this list originate from one sample, sequenced in a study of blood T cells in healthy people across ages (dated by TCRdb to the mid-2010s). Preparation of the library involved 5' RACE. A second 7 to 11 cycle PCR used a sample-barcoded 5' primer and a J-beta primer mix. TCRdb applied fastp at Q25 and MiXCR to the public reads, then kept only in-frame beta chains. Each entry merges the rows of one CDR3 protein and shows their most common DNA and genes. For this sample the table gives 1.8 million or so distinct CDR3 sequences, of which approximately 39% were detected only once. The top ten clones comprise 23% of the sample. The sample comprised blood. All receptors come from a human donor in good health.

The V call is TRBV12-3 or TRBV12-4, the J call TRBJ2-2, with D maybe TRBD2 (6 bases). The CDR3 extends over 13 amino acids. V gave up 6 bases and J gave up 6 bases, with 11 bases separating them. The CDR3 reads CASSTRLAGELFF. CDR3 sequence (DNA): TGTGCCAGCAGCACCCGACTAGCCGGGGAGCTGTTTTTT.

This clonotype was detected a few times. The J gene is TRBJ1-2, the V gene TRBV4-2; D unresolved. This CDR3 region has 15 residues. V dropped 1 base and J dropped 8 bases, with 17 bases sitting between them. Germline V gives CDR1 LGHNA, CDR2 YNFKEQ. The CDR3 loop reads CASSQVRAAGEGYTF. The CDR3 DNA reads TGTGCCAGCAGCCAAGTAAGAGCGGCAGGTGAAGGCTACACCTTC.

This sequence joins TRBV12-3 or TRBV12-4 and TRBJ1-4; TRBD1 matches 10 bases. The CDR3 runs 17 residues. V trimming: 5 bases; J trimming: 7 bases; junction bases outside the gene matches: 13. For the CDR3, the DNA is TGTGCCAGCAGTCCGGACAGGGGGGAGTTCGTTGGTGAAAAACTGTTTTTT. As protein: CASSPDRGEFVGEKLFF.

J is TRBJ2-1 and V is TRBV27; D assignment may be TRBD1 or TRBD2 (5 bases each). The V gene lost 3 bases and the J gene lost 5 bases, with 14 bases spanning the gap. The germline gives CDR1 MNHEY, CDR2 SMNVEV (reference sequence). CDR3 size: 15 residues. The CDR3 coding sequence is TGTGCCAGCAGTTTGAGGGACGGATCGAACAATGAGCAGTTCTTC. Translated: CASSLRDGSNNEQFF.

The table lists this clonotype with a few counts. The V call is TRBV27, the J call TRBJ2-3; the match to TRBD2 covers 10 bases. This CDR3 contains 16 residues. Germline CDR1 reads MNHEY; CDR2 reads SMNVEV (reference sequence). After removal of 4 bases from V and 4 bases from J, the junction contained 8 bases not matched to a gene. The chain's CDR3 is CASSWSSGGSADTQYF. The CDR3 DNA is TGTGCCAGCAGTTGGTCTAGCGGGGGTAGCGCAGATACGCAGTATTTT.

This clonotype was seen many times. CDR3 loop: CASSPAMGRNTEAFF. DNA for the CDR3: TGCGCCAGCAGCCCTGCCATGGGCCGGAACACTGAAGCTTTCTTT. The chain is built from TRBV4-1 and TRBJ1-1; D gene uncertain. This CDR3 is 15 amino acids long. Trimming pared 4 bases from V and 1 base from J, leaving 13 bases between. Germline V gene data show CDR1 as MGHRA and CDR2 as YSYEKL.

The J gene is TRBJ1-2, the V gene TRBV6-2 or TRBV6-3; no definite D call. Germline CDR1 is MNHEY and CDR2 is SVGEGT. This CDR3 comprises 11 residues. V dropped 7 bases and J dropped 6 bases, with 9 bases sitting between them. The CDR3 nucleotides are TGTGCCAGCACCCATCTCGATGGCTACACCTTC. This gives the protein CASTHLDGYTF.

This clonotype has just a few counts. J is TRBJ2-7 and V is TRBV20-1; weak D call: TRBD2 (7 bases). Germline V gene lookup returns CDR1 DFQATT and CDR2 SNEGSKA (reference sequence). This CDR3 comprises 14 residues. With 6 bases removed from V and 2 bases from J, the gap between germline ends came to 17 bases. The CDR3 nucleotides are TGCAGTGCCACTCTTCCGGGGGGCGCCTACGAGCAGTACTTC. This gives the protein CSATLPGGAYEQYF.

This clonotype was observed a handful of times. J is TRBJ1-5 and V is TRBV6-1; D gene ambiguous. Trimming removed 3 bases at V and 0 bases at J, with 9 bases between. In germline, CDR1 is MNHNS, CDR2 SASEGT. This CDR3 is 15 amino acids long. This CDR3 reads CASSDVQTSNQPQHF. The CDR3 DNA sequence: TGTGCCAGCAGTGACGTCCAGACTAGCAATCAGCCCCAGCATTTT.

The chain has TRBV20-1 and TRBJ1-2, with TRBD1 matching 9 bases. Losses at the gene ends were 1 base for V and 1 base for J; bases not matched to a gene: 13. Germline V gene sequence: CDR1 DFQATT, CDR2 SNEGSKA (reference sequence). The CDR3 runs 18 residues. The CDR3 region is CSARVTVTGGFGNYGYTF. DNA for the CDR3: TGCAGTGCTAGAGTAACCGTGACAGGGGGGTTTGGTAACTATGGCTACACCTTC.

The J gene is TRBJ2-3, the V gene TRBV19; maybe TRBD2 (5 bases). Trimming removed 3 bases from V and 4 bases from J, with 17 bases in between. Germline V gene data show CDR1 as LNHDA and CDR2 as SQIVND (reference sequence). There are 16 residues in the CDR3. This chain's CDR3 is CASSISPGDGADTQYF. CDR3 coding DNA: TGTGCCAGTAGTATCTCCCCCGGGGATGGGGCAGATACGCAGTATTTT.

This chain links TRBV5-6 with TRBJ1-1; tentative D call: TRBD1 (6 bases). The CDR3 is 14 residues long. Trimming removed 4 bases at V and 3 bases at J, with 13 bases between. CDR1 is SGHDT, CDR2 YYEEEE, per germline. DNA for the CDR3: TGTGCCAGCAGCGGAAGGGACAAGTACACTGAAGCTTTCTTT. Translated, it gives CASSGRDKYTEAFF.

This rearrangement joins TRBV10-3 to TRBJ2-7; 9 bases fit TRBD1. The CDR3 loop spans 12 amino acids. J was trimmed by 7 bases and V by 7 bases; bases with no gene match: 5. CDR1 and CDR2 (germline): ENHRY, SYGVKD. CDR3 in amino acids: CAINTDRGEQYF. CDR3 nucleotides: TGTGCCATCAACACGGACAGGGGAGAGCAGTACTTC.

This clonotype was counted between two and nine times. The chain links TRBV7-2 to TRBJ2-5, with D possibly TRBD1 on 6 matching bases. Deletions cut 1 base from V and 4 bases from J, with 16 bases between. This CDR3 is 16 amino acids long. Per germline, CDR1 SGHTA and CDR2 FQGNSA. The CDR3 reads CASSLVGTGFGETQYF. CDR3 nucleotides: TGTGCCAGCAGCTTAGTCGGAACAGGGTTCGGAGAGACCCAGTACTTC.

The count of this clonotype is one. The chain couples TRBV7-3 to TRBJ2-7; possible D gene TRBD2, 6 bases. This CDR3 is built from 15 residues. The V end lost 9 bases, the J end lost 2 bases, and 20 bases lay between the germline ends. CDR1 and CDR2 (germline): SGHTA, FQGTGA. CDR3 region: CARSTRGKPAYEQYF. The CDR3, as DNA: TGTGCCAGGTCAACTCGGGGGAAACCCGCCTACGAGCAGTACTTC.

Concerning this clonotype: A read error may be the cause here, since a much bigger clone is one base away. The chain has TRBV6-2 or TRBV6-3 and TRBJ2-7; D perhaps matches TRBD1 (5 bases). CDR1 is MNHEY, CDR2 SVGEGT, per germline. V gave up 6 bases and J gave up 0 bases, with 9 bases separating them. The CDR3 covers 13 residues. DNA of the CDR3: TGTGCCAGCAGGTACGACAGCTCCTACGAGCAGTACTTC. It codes for CASRYDSSYEQYF.

The chain recombines TRBV12-5 with TRBJ1-4; D remains ambiguous. V lost 2 bases and J lost 0, with 19 bases in between. The length of the CDR3 is 19 residues. Per the germline V gene, CDR1 is LGHNT and CDR2 is FRNRAP. The CDR3 bases are TGTGCTAGTGGTTTGACCCCCGACGGTGCCCTATCAACTAATGAAAAACTGTTTTTT. This gives the protein CASGLTPDGALSTNEKLFF.

V usage is TRBV15 and J usage is TRBJ2-6, with D possibly TRBD2 on 6 matching bases. The germline V gene encodes CDR1 LNHNV and CDR2 YYDKDF (reference sequence). With 7 bases removed from V and 0 bases from J, the gap between germline ends came to 22 bases. The CDR3 covers 19 residues. This chain's CDR3 is CATIKDGTVGGSGANVLTF. In nucleotides, the CDR3 is TGTGCCACCATCAAGGACGGGACCGTCGGGGGCTCTGGGGCCAACGTCCTGACTTTC.

The sample holds a few counts of this clonotype. The rearrangement links TRBV29-1 to TRBJ2-5; possible D gene TRBD1, 6 bases. The DNA matches TRBJ2-7 better at its end, which makes the J call doubtful. Per the germline V gene, CDR1 is SQVTM and CDR2 is ANQGSEA. The CDR3 has 13 residues. The CDR3 DNA reads as TGCAGCGTTACTTCCACAGGGTGGAACGAGCAGTACTTC. It translates to CSVTSTGWNEQYF.

This clonotype was detected a few times. The CDR3 DNA reads as TGTGCCAGCAGCTCGTTAAACAGGGAGGCGAAAGAGACCCAGTACTTC. It is translated as CASSSLNREAKETQYF. This sequence joins TRBV7-8 and TRBJ2-5; D tentatively reads TRBD1 or TRBD2 (6 bases each). Germline CDR1 and CDR2: SGHVS and FQNEAQ. The CDR3 totals 16 residues. V lost 4 bases and J lost 3, with 18 bases in between.

About this clonotype itself: One junction end does not reproduce the germline sequence, and a read error may be involved. V and J are TRBV5-1 and TRBJ2-1, with 11 bases fitting TRBD2. This CDR3 is 16 amino acids long. Germline V gene lookup returns CDR1 SGHRS and CDR2 YFSETQ. The CDR3 nucleotides read TGCGCCAGCAACTTGGTAGGGACTAGCGGCTACAATGAGCAGTTCTTC. Translating gives CASNLVGTSGYNEQFF.

A few counts support this clonotype. The chain joins TRBV7-2 to TRBJ2-3; D gene uncertain. CDR1 SGHTA and CDR2 FQGNSA come from the germline V gene. The CDR3 contains 15 residues. The V end lost 1 base, the J end lost 2 bases, and 10 bases lay between the germline ends. CDR3 nucleotide sequence: TGTGCCAGCAGCTTAGTCTCAGACCACACAGATACGCAGTATTTT. Its protein product is CASSLVSDHTDTQYF.

Only a few counts were recorded for this clonotype. The rearrangement joins TRBV7-3 to TRBJ2-4; 7 bases are shared with TRBD1. CDR1 SGHTA and CDR2 FQGTGA come from the germline V gene. The CDR3 extends over 14 amino acids. V lost 4 bases to trimming and J lost 8 bases; unmatched junction nucleotides: 8. The CDR3 is CASSWDSSGDIQYF. The CDR3 bases are TGTGCCAGCAGCTGGGACAGCTCTGGAGACATTCAGTACTTC.

The J gene is TRBJ1-2, the V gene TRBV7-9; the match to TRBD1 covers 7 bases. Trimming removed 2 bases from V and 4 bases from J; junction bases left unmatched: 13. The CDR3 contains 17 residues. Germline values: CDR1 SEHNR, CDR2 FQNEAQ (reference sequence). CDR3 nucleotide sequence: TGTGCCAGCAGCTTACTCCATTACCTCGGACAGGTCTATGGCTACACCTTC. This encodes CASSLLHYLGQVYGYTF.

This clonotype was seen more than once but under ten times. The chain is built from TRBV7-9 and TRBJ2-1; 10 positions match TRBD2. Germline V lookup: CDR1 SEHNR, CDR2 FQNEAQ (reference sequence). Trimming removed 3 bases from V and 6 bases from J; junction bases left unmatched: 17. The CDR3 loop spans 19 amino acids. CDR3: CASSFNGHTLAGVSNEQFF. The CDR3 DNA follows: TGTGCCAGCAGCTTTAATGGCCATACTCTAGCGGGGGTTAGCAATGAGCAGTTCTTC.

V gene TRBV20-1 combines with J gene TRBJ2-7, with D perhaps matching TRBD1 or TRBD2 (5 bases each). The CDR3 is 13 amino acids. V was clipped by 1 base and J by 3 bases, with 10 bases between them. The germline V gene has CDR1 DFQATT and CDR2 SNEGSKA (reference sequence). The CDR3 reads CSARGDGHYEQYF. The CDR3 DNA reads as TGCAGTGCTAGAGGGGACGGACACTACGAGCAGTACTTC.